The next 3 T cell receptor beta chains were all read from a single sample in a study of Graves' ophthalmopathy and Graves' hyperthyroidism. RNA served as the template for amplifying TCR beta CDR3 regions. After a first-round RT-PCR with HTBI primers, a second-round multiplex PCR was run. MiXCR was run by TCRdb on the multiplex PCR reads, yielding one entry per CDR3 protein. The table shows hundreds of thousands of distinct CDR3 sequences, with 20% to 25% occurring only once. Specimen: peripheral blood. The receptors stem from a woman in her late teens or twenties with stable Graves' hyperthyroidism. Some clones in this sample may be carry-over from other donors' samples.

This clonotype has ten or more counts. This chain joins TRBV20-1 and TRBJ2-7; no clear D gene. The CDR3 length is 18 residues. The germline gives CDR1 DFQATT, CDR2 SNEGSKA (reference sequence). The V end lost 0 bases, the J end lost 5 bases, and 26 bases lay between the germline ends. The chain's CDR3 is CSARDLPHGNIFLDEQYF. The CDR3 coding sequence is TGCAGTGCTAGAGATCTTCCGCACGGAAACATATTCCTTGACGAGCAGTACTTC.

This clonotype occurred once. A much larger clone lies one base from this, so it may be a read error. The V and J genes are TRBV24-1 and TRBJ2-7, with D unclear. The germline V gene has CDR1 KGHDR and CDR2 SFDVKD. The CDR3 has 11 amino acids. For the CDR3, the DNA is TGTTCCACCAGTGATTTGTCCGAGCAGTACTTC. It codes for CSTSDLSEQYF.

This clonotype was seen at least ten times. V is TRBV10-1 and J is TRBJ2-7, with TRBD1 matching 7 bases. The CDR3 sequence is 16 residues long. Germline V gene data show CDR1 as WNHNN and CDR2 as SYGVQD (reference sequence). V shed 8 bases and J 7 bases; nucleotides not matched to a gene: 20. Written as DNA, the CDR3 is TGCGCCAGCTCTCTGGCCTCGGCCTCACAGGGGAAGGAGCAGTACTTC. Its protein is CASSLASASQGKEQYF.